This T cell receptor (beta chain) was captured by sequencing in a study of shared clonotypes between healthy human individuals. Background on the study: The donor pool was made up of two women and a few men aged 18 to 49.

TCRdb keeps only in-frame clones here, not all; method: immunoSEQ multiplex PCR. The sample yields about 520,000 clones, around 95% seen once. The clonotype was recovered from a woman aged 25 to 39 in good health. Sequencing used naive CD4+ T cells sorted from blood. Sample subset: CD45RA+ positively selected.

This CDR3 is CASSQEGGWYNEQFF. The CDR3 bases are TGCGCCAGCAGCCAAGAAGGGGGCTGGTACAATGAGCAGTTCTTC. V is TRBV4-1 and J is TRBJ2-1; 7 positions match TRBD1. CDR1 is MGHRA and CDR2 is YSYEKL in the germline V gene. The CDR3 consists of 15 residues. V was pared by 0 bases and J by 4 bases, with 3 bases of the junction left unmatched.